Listed below are T cell receptor beta chains from one sample, sequenced in a study of immune cell composition in non-small cell lung cancer. Only in-frame clones appear in the TCRdb table, and some are missing; sequencing was by immunoSEQ multiplex PCR. Seen here are 5,500 to 7,500 clones, around three quarters observed once, and the top ten hold 4.4%. Material for sequencing was lung tumor tissue. The receptors here all came from a human donor with non-small cell lung cancer. The CDR3 runs from the conserved cysteine through the conserved F or W. D genes are given only for firm matches. Clone size appears in some rows only: once, few, many, or a class for an expanded clone.

d_gene	j_gene	v_gene	abundance	CDR3aa	CDR3nt
.	TRBJ1-2	TRBV5-1	once	CASSLEGLNYGYTF	TGCGCCAGCAGCTTGGAAGGACTCAATTATGGCTACACCTTC
.	TRBJ2-2	TRBV19	.	CASSIGTGDIANTGELFF	TGTGCCAGTAGTATAGGTACAGGAGATATCGCGAACACCGGGGAGCTGTTTTTT
TRBD1	TRBJ1-4	TRBV19	.	CASGGQVELFF	TGTGCCAGTGGGGGACAGGTAGAACTGTTTTTT
TRBD2	TRBJ2-5	TRBV2	.	CASSGLSGRQETQYF	TGTGCCAGCAGCGGATTAAGCGGGAGGCAAGAGACCCAGTACTTC
TRBD2	TRBJ2-7	TRBV13	.	CASSQGLAGGVAYEQYF	TGTGCCAGCAGCCAGGGACTAGCGGGAGGGGTAGCCTACGAGCAGTACTTC
.	TRBJ2-3	TRBV6-1	.	CASSGHRVGTDTQYF	TGTGCCAGCAGTGGACACAGGGTTGGAACAGATACGCAGTATTTT
.	TRBJ1-1	TRBV6-6	.	CASKVLGDTEAFF	TGTGCCAGCAAAGTCCTCGGGGACACTGAAGCTTTCTTT
.	TRBJ1-1	TRBV18	.	CASSPAPGDTEAFF	TGTGCCAGCTCACCAGCCCCAGGGGACACTGAAGCTTTCTTT
.	TRBJ2-1	TRBV2	few	CASNQRRPYNEQFF	TGTGCCAGCAATCAGCGGAGACCCTACAATGAGCAGTTCTTC
.	TRBJ1-2	TRBV9	.	CASSVEARTVGPNGYTF	TGTGCCAGCAGCGTAGAGGCCCGGACAGTGGGCCCGAATGGCTACACCTTC
.	TRBJ1-1	TRBV2	.	CASKGTRMNTEAFF	TGTGCCAGCAAAGGGACAAGGATGAACACTGAAGCTTTCTTT
TRBD1	TRBJ1-1	TRBV12-5	.	CASALRDSSTEAFF	TGTGCTAGTGCCCTCCGGGACAGTTCTACTGAAGCTTTCTTT
.	TRBJ1-2	TRBV28	.	CASSLAGIYGYTF	TGTGCCAGCAGTTTGGCGGGTATCTATGGCTACACCTTC
.	TRBJ2-2	TRBV4-1	.	CASSHRLTSTNTGELFF	TGCGCCAGCAGCCACCGACTAACCTCCACGAACACCGGGGAGCTGTTTTTT
.	TRBJ1-1	TRBV25-1	.	CASTTGNTEAFF	TGTGCCAGCACTACAGGGAACACTGAAGCTTTCTTT
TRBD1	TRBJ2-3	TRBV4-2	.	CASSQGTGTTDTQYF	TGTGCCAGCAGCCAAGGGACAGGGACCACAGATACGCAGTATTTT
.	TRBJ2-1	TRBV20-1	.	CSAPLYNEQFF	TGCAGTGCTCCGCTATACAATGAGCAGTTCTTC